The 20 T cell receptor beta chains reported below all come from one sample, sequenced in a study of regulatory T cells in long-lasting Graves disease. Described time point: newly diagnosed GD, antithyroid drugs for less than 3 months. Extracted RNA from PBMCs served as the source of the TCR library. Relying on iRepertoire HTBI primers and Arm-PCR of CDR3 regions, the team built TCR beta libraries. TCRdb passed the multiplex PCR reads through MiXCR, listing each CDR3 protein once. The data contain approximately 230,000 distinct CDR3 sequences, approximately 16% of them singletons. The sample consisted of peripheral blood mononuclear cells (PBMCs), taken at new diagnosis, from a patient treated with antithyroid drugs. Source of these receptors: a female donor with Graves disease.

In its sample, this clonotype was seen many times. The CDR3 bases are TGTGCCACCAGTGACCTTGGGACTCCTGGCAAATTGACCAATGAGCAGTTCTTC. Translated: CATSDLGTPGKLTNEQFF. The V and J genes are TRBV24-1 and TRBJ2-1; D perhaps matches TRBD2 (6 bases). V lost 4 bases and J lost 6, with 24 bases in between. The CDR3 covers 18 residues. CDR1 and CDR2 (germline): KGHDR, SFDVKD.

This clonotype showed up many times. The gene calls are TRBV29-1 and TRBJ2-3; perhaps D is TRBD1 or TRBD2 (5 bases each). Germline CDR1 SQVTM, CDR2 ANQGSEA. V lost 3 bases and J lost 4, with 17 bases in between. The length of the CDR3 is 15 residues. DNA of the CDR3: TGCAGCGTTGACGCCCTTGCGCAGGGAGCAGATACGCAGTATTTT. Protein: CSVDALAQGADTQYF.

In this sample, this clonotype turned up many times. The chain links TRBV7-2 to TRBJ1-1; a weak D match, TRBD1 (5 bases). V lost 2 bases and J 7 bases, leaving 11 bases between the germline ends. This CDR3 region has 13 residues. Germline V lookup: CDR1 SGHTA, CDR2 FQGNSA. DNA of the CDR3: TGTGCCAGCAGCTTAACTAGGGACGGTGAAGCTTTCTTT. Residues: CASSLTRDGEAFF.

The chain links TRBV20-1 to TRBJ2-7, with unresolved D. This CDR3 is built from 13 residues. Germline CDR1 reads DFQATT; CDR2 reads SNEGSKA (reference sequence). V lost 2 bases to trimming and J lost 1 base, with 9 bases between them. CDR3: CSARRSRSYEQYF. CDR3 DNA: TGCAGTGCTAGACGCAGCCGTTCCTACGAGCAGTACTTC.

This clonotype came up many times. The rearrangement joins TRBV6-2 or TRBV6-3 to TRBJ1-5; weak D call: TRBD1 (5 bases). The CDR3 length is 16 residues. Trimming left V 6 bases short and J 2 bases short, with 17 bases between. CDR1 and CDR2 (germline): MNHEY, SVGEGT. CDR3 region: CASSPQGFLGNQPQHF. In DNA form, the CDR3 reads TGTGCCAGCAGCCCGCAGGGCTTTTTAGGCAATCAGCCCCAGCATTTT.

For this clonotype: The junction shows a germline mismatch at one end, possibly a read error. The CDR3, as DNA: TGTGCCAGCAGCAATCTAGACGGGACAGATACGCAGTGTTTT. The encoded protein is CASSNLDGTDTQCF. The chain couples TRBV5-8 to TRBJ2-3, with TRBD1 matching 7 bases. The germline gives CDR1 SGHTS, CDR2 YDEGEE. This CDR3 contains 14 residues.

This clonotype has ten or more counts. The rearrangement links TRBV6-1 to TRBJ1-1; D gene uncertain. Trimming removed 6 bases from V and 11 bases from J, with 16 bases in between. This CDR3 is built from 12 residues. Germline assignment: CDR1 MNHNS and CDR2 SASEGT. CDR3 sequence reads: CASRPAAGRAFF. The CDR3 coding sequence is TGTGCCAGCAGACCCGCCGCGGGTCGGGCTTTCTTT.

This clonotype has a handful of counts. The chain couples TRBV20-1 to TRBJ1-3, with 8 bases fitting TRBD1. Germline CDR1 is DFQATT and CDR2 is SNEGSKA (reference sequence). The CDR3 totals 16 residues. Trimming removed 6 bases from V and 4 bases from J; junction bases left unmatched: 14. CDR3 amino acids: CSAEDRVATWGNTIYF. The CDR3 DNA reads TGCAGTGCCGAGGACAGGGTAGCAACTTGGGGAAACACCATATATTTT.

Ten or more counts support this clonotype. J is TRBJ2-1 and V is TRBV19; D not resolved. This CDR3 region has 16 residues. Germline loops: CDR1 LNHDA, CDR2 SQIVND (reference sequence). The V and J ends lost 3 bases and 4 bases respectively, with 16 bases between them. The CDR3: CASSITPAVPYNEQFF. The CDR3 DNA is TGTGCCAGTAGTATCACCCCGGCGGTCCCTTACAATGAGCAGTTCTTC.

Comment on this clonotype: This likely reflects a read error, since a far larger clone is one base away. This chain uses TRBV12-3 or TRBV12-4 with TRBJ1-4, with TRBD1 matching over 7 bases. V dropped 4 bases and J dropped 4; count of bases not matched to a gene: 3. The CDR3 sequence is 14 residues long. CDR3 bases: TGTGCCAGCAGTTACGGGACAGTTAATGAAAAACTGTTTTTT. Its protein product is CASSYGTVNEKLFF.

This clonotype was detected a few times. A much larger clonotype is one base distant, so this may be a read error. The gene calls are TRBV18 and TRBJ2-7; 7 nucleotides agree with TRBD1. The germline CDR1 and CDR2 sequences are KGHSH and LQKENI. CDR3 size: 13 residues. CDR3 DNA: TGTGCCGGCTCATCAGGGACAGTAGACGAGCAGTACTTC. Translated: CAGSSGTVDEQYF.

The V and J genes are TRBV6-1 and TRBJ1-4; D might be TRBD1 (6 bases). Germline CDR1 reads MNHNS; CDR2 reads SASEGT. CDR3 length equals 15 residues. V was pared by 6 bases and J by 4 bases, with 15 bases between. The CDR3 nucleotides are TGTGCCAGCAGCGACCGACAGGCTTTTAATGAAAAACTGTTTTTT. Translating gives CASSDRQAFNEKLFF.

This clonotype came up many times. The V gene is TRBV3-1, the J gene TRBJ1-3, with D maybe TRBD1 (5 bases). The CDR3 totals 16 residues. Germline loops: CDR1 LGHDT, CDR2 YNNKEL (reference sequence). Trimming left V 5 bases short and J 4 bases short, with 18 bases between. DNA for the CDR3: TGTGCCAGCAGCGAGAGAAGTAGGGGATCCGGAAACACCATATATTTT. This encodes CASSERSRGSGNTIYF.

Worth noting for this clonotype: A far larger clone is a single base away, which makes a read error likely. The chain uses TRBV6-4 and TRBJ1-1; 10 nucleotides line up with TRBD1. This CDR3 has 15 residues. Germline CDR1 reads MRHNA; CDR2 reads SNTAGT. The CDR3 DNA is TGTGCCATCAGTGACAGGGGGCCGGTGAACACTGAAGCTTTCTTT. Translation gives CAISDRGPVNTEAFF.

This rearrangement joins TRBV29-1 to TRBJ1-2; 9 bases are a match to TRBD1. The CDR3 has 13 amino acids. J was trimmed by 6 bases and V by 6 bases; bases with no gene match: 8. The V gene's germline CDR1 is SQVTM and CDR2 ANQGSEA. The DNA of the CDR3 is TGCAGCGTCGACTGGACAGGGGAGCATGGCTACACCTTC. Its translation: CSVDWTGEHGYTF.

This clonotype was counted at least ten times. V and J are TRBV29-1 and TRBJ2-1, with TRBD2 matching 7 bases. CDR3 length: 15 residues. Germline V CDR1 and CDR2: SQVTM, ANQGSEA. The V and J ends lost 7 bases and 4 bases, in that order; junction bases with no gene match: 13. The CDR3: CSAGARGETYNEQFF. The CDR3 DNA follows: TGCAGCGCTGGCGCTCGGGGGGAGACTTACAATGAGCAGTTCTTC.

The chain employs TRBV2 and TRBJ2-7; TRBD2 matches at 9 bases. Per the germline V gene, CDR1 is SNHLY and CDR2 is FYNNEI. The CDR3 loop spans 13 amino acids. Losses at the gene ends were 8 bases for V and 5 bases for J; bases not matched to a gene: 7. CDR3 sequence: CASVLTSGNEQYF. For the CDR3, the DNA is TGTGCCAGCGTATTGACTAGCGGAAACGAGCAGTACTTC. The complete variable domain, with remaining parts taken from reference TRBV2 and TRBJ2-7, reads EPEVTQTPSHQVTQMGQEVILRCVPISNHLYFYWYRQILGQKVEFLVSFYNNEISEKSEIFDDQFSVERPDGSNFTLKIRSTKLEDSAMYFCASVLTSGNEQYFGPGTRLTVT.

This clonotype was seen many times. The rearrangement joins TRBV7-9 to TRBJ1-2, with a tentative D call TRBD1 (5 bases). Germline CDR1 and CDR2: SEHNR and FQNEAQ (reference sequence). V was pared by 4 bases and J by 0 bases, with 12 bases between. The CDR3 runs 15 residues. CDR3 amino acids: CASSSGTQSNYGYTF. The CDR3 nucleotides are TGTGCCAGCAGCTCCGGGACGCAATCTAACTATGGCTACACCTTC.

In this sample, this clonotype turned up many times. CDR3 protein: CASSPLDRDGEAFF. The CDR3 nucleotides read TGTGCCAGCAGTCCCCTGGACAGGGACGGTGAAGCTTTCTTT. The rearrangement uses TRBV27 and TRBJ1-1; 8 bases agree with TRBD1. Unmatched junction bases numbered 9, after V lost 5 bases and J lost 7 bases. CDR1 MNHEY and CDR2 SMNVEV come from the germline V gene (reference sequence). This CDR3 has 14 amino acids.

This clonotype was seen ten or more times. The chain links TRBV2 to TRBJ1-3, with D uncertain. Germline values: CDR1 SNHLY, CDR2 FYNNEI. V was pared by 6 bases and J by 0 bases, with 9 bases between. The CDR3 has 14 amino acids. The chain's CDR3 is CASRPGSSGNTIYF. DNA of the CDR3: TGTGCCAGCAGGCCTGGTTCCTCTGGAAACACCATATATTTT.